This TCR beta chain was retrieved from a study of blood T cells in healthy people across ages. The CDR3 is 17 amino acids. The V and J ends lost 1 base and 1 base respectively, with 14 bases between them. CDR1 and CDR2 (germline): LGHNA, YSLEER. A second PCR, run for about 6 to 11 cycles, used a sample-barcoded 5' primer plus a J-beta primer mix. MiXCR, run by TCRdb on the 5' RACE reads, gives a single entry per CDR3 protein. The table includes 780,000 or so distinct CDR3 sequences, roughly 50% detected once. The TCR comes from a middle-aged man in good health. The chain carries TRBV4-3 and TRBJ2-1; possibly TRBD2 for D (5 bases). Sequenced sample: blood. CDR3 nucleotide sequence: TGCGCCAGCAGCCAAGCTGTGAGCGCGGGTTCCTACAATGAGCAGTTCTTC. Protein: CASSQAVSAGSYNEQFF.